The 27 T cell receptor beta chains reported below all come from one sample, sequenced in a study of cytomegalovirus exposure and HLA in healthy donors. Use of 60 Vbeta and 13 Jbeta primers characterized the PCR. The assay was immunoSEQ multiplex PCR, and TCRdb's table has in-frame clones only and misses some. Of over 150,000 clones detected, 82% appear once; the ten largest clones hold roughly 10%. Sequencing used PBMCs. These receptors came from a man aged 50 to 59 in good health and CMV-seropositive.

The chain is built from TRBV4-2 and TRBJ1-2; the D is unclear. V lost 4 bases to trimming and J lost 4 bases, with 16 bases between them. Germline V gene data show CDR1 as LGHNA and CDR2 as YNFKEQ. The CDR3 totals 15 residues. CDR3 nucleotide sequence: TGTGCCAGCAGCCCCTCAGAGGGAGTTCGCTATGGCTACACCTTC. This gives the protein CASSPSEGVRYGYTF.

A note on this clone: An end of the junction does not agree with germline; a read error may underlie this. This chain joins TRBV7-7 and TRBJ2-2; D is undetermined. The CDR3 is 13 residues long. CDR1 and CDR2 (germline): SSHAT, FNYEAQ (reference sequence). CDR3 in DNA: TGTGCTAGCAGACGATCAGAATCCGGGGAGCTGTTTTTT. Translating gives CASRRSESGELFF.

This clone was found a few times. The CDR3 sequence is CASSLSSAASTQYF. In DNA, the CDR3 is TGCGCCAGCAGCTTGTCCAGCGCGGCGTCAACGCAGTATTTT. The rearrangement joins TRBV5-1 to TRBJ2-3; D call uncertain. CDR1 SGHRS and CDR2 YFSETQ come from the germline V gene. Trimming removed 1 base at V and 9 bases at J, with 15 bases between. The CDR3 has 14 amino acids.

The chain joins TRBV4-3 to TRBJ2-7, with 9 bases aligning to TRBD2. This CDR3 region has 15 residues. Looked up from germline, CDR1 is LGHNA and CDR2 is YSLEER. V dropped 4 bases and J dropped 2; count of bases not matched to a gene: 6. CDR3 protein: CASSRGLAFTYEQYF. DNA for the CDR3: TGCGCCAGCAGCCGAGGACTAGCGTTTACCTACGAGCAGTACTTC.

This sequence joins TRBV9 and TRBJ2-3; TRBD1 agrees at 7 bases. The V gene end was trimmed by 2 bases and the J gene end by 4 bases; junction bases not matched to a gene: 4. This CDR3 has 14 residues. The V gene's germline CDR1 is SGDLS and CDR2 YYNGEE. The CDR3 sequence: CASSVNTGADTQYF. CDR3 sequence (DNA): TGTGCCAGCAGCGTCAATACAGGGGCAGATACGCAGTATTTT.

This clone was picked up a small number of times. The V gene is TRBV7-2, the J gene TRBJ1-6, with 10 bases that match TRBD1. Germline V gives CDR1 SGHTA, CDR2 FQGNSA. This CDR3 contains 14 residues. V gave up 10 bases and J gave up 7 bases; unmatched junction bases: 7. CDR3 sequence (DNA): TGTGCCACCGGGGACAGGGGAGTAAATTCACCCCTCCACTTT. Translating it yields CATGDRGVNSPLHF.

The chain couples TRBV6-5 to TRBJ2-1, with a possible D match to TRBD2 (5 bases). Germline lookup yields CDR1 MNHEY and CDR2 SVGAGI. The CDR3 totals 15 residues. Trimming stripped 2 bases from V and 3 bases from J, with 11 bases between. Here the CDR3 reads CASSYVGEGYNEQFF. The CDR3 DNA is TGTGCCAGCAGTTACGTCGGTGAGGGCTACAATGAGCAGTTCTTC.

This chain connects TRBV20-1 to TRBJ1-1; weak D call: TRBD1 (6 bases). The CDR3 covers 11 residues. V lost 5 bases to trimming and J lost 9 bases, with 13 bases between them. Germline V gene data show CDR1 as DFQATT and CDR2 as SNEGSKA (reference sequence). The CDR3 loop reads CSAVRQEQAFF. The CDR3 DNA reads TGCAGTGCTGTACGACAGGAACAAGCTTTCTTT.

The chain carries TRBV7-9 and TRBJ1-1; maybe TRBD1 (6 bases). This CDR3 has 13 residues. CDR1 SEHNR and CDR2 FQNEAQ come from the germline V gene (reference sequence). Trimming cost V 1 base and J 4 bases, with 7 bases left between them. The CDR3 DNA reads TGTGCCAGCAGCTTAGAAGGGGGCACTGAAGCTTTCTTT. Its protein is CASSLEGGTEAFF.

The rearrangement links TRBV6-6 to TRBJ1-5; a weak D match, TRBD1 (6 bases). The germline gives CDR1 MNHNY, CDR2 SVGAGI (reference sequence). The V end lost 7 bases, the J end lost 7 bases, and 17 bases lay between the germline ends. The CDR3 extends over 14 amino acids. This CDR3 is CASTSTGSEQPQHF. The CDR3 nucleotides read TGTGCCAGCACGTCCACAGGGTCGGAGCAGCCCCAGCATTTT.

This chain links TRBV10-2 with TRBJ2-1; 8 nucleotides agree with TRBD1. J was trimmed by 8 bases and V by 6 bases; bases with no gene match: 3. The CDR3 is 12 residues long. Per the germline V gene, CDR1 is WSHSY and CDR2 is SAAADI. CDR3 sequence reads: CASSIQGDEQFF. CDR3 in DNA: TGCGCCAGCAGCATACAGGGGGATGAGCAGTTCTTC.

The rearrangement links TRBV7-9 to TRBJ1-1, with 10 bases lining up with TRBD1. The length of the CDR3 is 17 residues. Germline V gives CDR1 SEHNR, CDR2 FQNEAQ (reference sequence). Germline trimming cut 5 bases from V and 0 bases from J; bases unmatched to any gene: 9. CDR3 DNA sequence: TGTGCCAGCAGCCGGGGACAGGGGAGTGGGATGAACACTGAAGCTTTCTTT. Translated, it gives CASSRGQGSGMNTEAFF.

The rearrangement joins TRBV25-1 to TRBJ2-3; 7 nucleotides line up with TRBD2. Germline V CDR1 and CDR2: MGHDK, SYGVNS. V gave up 6 bases and J gave up 3 bases; unmatched junction bases: 12. There are 16 residues in the CDR3. Written as DNA, the CDR3 is TGTGCCAGCAGCGAACCAGGGTTCGGGGGGACAGATACGCAGTATTTT. As protein: CASSEPGFGGTDTQYF.

This sequence joins TRBV4-2 and TRBJ2-5; 7 bases fit TRBD1. The V segment lost 4 bases and the J segment 8 bases; nucleotides outside the gene matches: 19. The CDR3 consists of 17 residues. Germline V gene lookup returns CDR1 LGHNA and CDR2 YNFKEQ. CDR3 sequence: CASSPEGDSPSLFTQYF. In DNA, the CDR3 is TGTGCCAGCAGCCCCGAAGGGGACAGCCCTAGCCTTTTTACCCAGTACTTC.

The V call is TRBV18, the J call TRBJ2-3; D is possibly TRBD2 (6 bases). Germline V lookup: CDR1 KGHSH, CDR2 LQKENI. The CDR3 contains 13 residues. The V end lost 6 bases, the J end lost 4 bases, and 11 bases lay between the germline ends. DNA for the CDR3: TGTGCCAGCTCGCTCGGGACTTCAGATACGCAGTATTTT. Its protein is CASSLGTSDTQYF.

The V and J genes are TRBV6-5 and TRBJ1-2; D is perhaps TRBD1 (5 bases). V lost 6 bases to trimming and J lost 0 bases, with 14 bases between them. Germline assignment: CDR1 MNHEY and CDR2 SVGAGI. There are 15 residues in the CDR3. The DNA for the CDR3 is TGTGCCAGCAGACCCTCGGGGGGAGCTAACTATGGCTACACCTTC. This translates into CASRPSGGANYGYTF.

Only a few counts were recorded for this clone. One base away lies a much larger clone, so this may be a sequencing read error. The same CDR3 also results from other DNA sequences found in this sample. CDR3 protein: CSVVTGGTEAFF. DNA for the CDR3: TGCAGCGTTGTAACAGGGGGCACTGAAGCTTTCTTC. V and J are TRBV29-1 and TRBJ1-1; 9 bases are shared with TRBD1. Germline V gene sequence: CDR1 SQVTM, CDR2 ANQGSEA. The CDR3 has 12 amino acids.

The chain has TRBV15 and TRBJ1-5; a possible D gene is TRBD1 (5 bases). Trimming took 0 bases from V and 2 from J, leaving 5 bases between them. CDR3 length: 14 amino acids. Germline V gene lookup returns CDR1 LNHNV and CDR2 YYDKDF (reference sequence). CDR3 nucleotides: TGTGCCACCAGCAGAGAAGGGGGCAATCAGCCCCAGCATTTT. Its protein product is CATSREGGNQPQHF.

The rearrangement links TRBV2 to TRBJ1-2; tentatively, D is TRBD1 (6 bases). The V gene lost 4 bases and the J gene lost 0 bases, with 12 bases spanning the gap. Germline CDR1 and CDR2: SNHLY and FYNNEI. The CDR3 has 15 residues. The CDR3 loop is CASSALTGTNYGYTF. The CDR3 region has the DNA TGTGCCAGCAGTGCCCTAACAGGGACTAACTATGGCTACACCTTC.

The V gene is TRBV2, the J gene TRBJ1-5; a possible D gene is TRBD1 (5 bases). This CDR3 contains 15 residues. Trimming took off 5 bases at V and 5 bases at J, with 16 bases between the two ends. The germline V gene encodes CDR1 SNHLY and CDR2 FYNNEI. This CDR3 is CASSREQELDQPQHF. In nucleotides, the CDR3 is TGTGCCAGCAGTAGGGAACAGGAGTTGGATCAGCCCCAGCATTTT.

This chain links TRBV2 with TRBJ2-5; 7 bases are shared with TRBD2. The trim removed 6 bases at V and 2 bases at J, leaving 6 bases unmatched. This CDR3 contains 14 residues. The germline V gene encodes CDR1 SNHLY and CDR2 FYNNEI. The CDR3, as DNA: TGTGCCAGCAGCCCTTCTAGCGGACAAGAGACCCAGTACTTC. Protein sequence: CASSPSSGQETQYF.

This clone was recorded only once. The V call is TRBV4-3, the J call TRBJ2-1, with D tentatively TRBD2 (6 bases). In germline, CDR1 is LGHNA, CDR2 YSLEER. CDR3 length: 16 residues. V lost 4 bases and J lost 5, with 18 bases in between. The CDR3 DNA sequence: TGCGCCAGCAGCCTCTCGTTGGGGGGAGGCAACAATGAGCAGTTCTTC. This codes for CASSLSLGGGNNEQFF.

J is TRBJ2-1 and V is TRBV5-1; 15 bases map to TRBD2. The CDR3 totals 17 residues. The germline CDR1 and CDR2 sequences are SGHRS and YFSETQ. The V gene end was trimmed by 2 bases and the J gene end by 1 base; junction bases not matched to a gene: 1. CDR3 in DNA: TGCGCCAGCAGCTTAGGACTAGCGGGAGGGTCCTACAATGAGCAGTTCTTC. This translates into CASSLGLAGGSYNEQFF.

V usage is TRBV6-4 and J usage is TRBJ2-2; perhaps TRBD2 as D (5 bases). Germline V gene lookup returns CDR1 MRHNA and CDR2 SNTAGT. The CDR3 is 10 residues long. The V end was cut by 9 bases, the J end by 9 bases, with 8 bases between. The CDR3 spells CARGERELFF. The CDR3 DNA sequence: TGTGCCAGGGGAGAGAGGGAGCTGTTTTTT.

The rearrangement links TRBV5-4 to TRBJ2-3; TRBD2 might be the D (6 bases). This CDR3 region has 17 residues. V was trimmed by 2 bases and J by 0 bases, leaving 16 bases between them. Germline lookup yields CDR1 SGHNT and CDR2 YYREEE (reference sequence). The CDR3 loop reads CASSLGGTELSTDTQYF. CDR3 sequence (DNA): TGTGCCAGCAGCTTAGGAGGGACCGAGCTCAGCACAGATACGCAGTATTTT. Complete variable domain (other parts from reference TRBV5-4 and TRBJ2-3): ETGVTQSPTHLIKTRGQQVTLRCSSQSGHNTVSWYQQALGQGPQFIFQYYREEENGRGNFPPRFSGLQFPNYSSELNVNALELDDSALYLCASSLGGTELSTDTQYFGPGTRLTVL.

The chain couples TRBV5-6 to TRBJ2-5; TRBD2 aligns across 11 bases. This CDR3 spans 14 amino acids. Germline V CDR1 and CDR2: SGHDT, YYEEEE. The junction had 3 bases not matched to a gene; V was cut back by 4 bases and J by 4 bases. The CDR3 sequence: CASSATSGTETQYF. CDR3 coding DNA: TGTGCCAGCAGCGCGACTAGCGGGACAGAGACCCAGTACTTC.

V usage is TRBV2 and J usage is TRBJ2-2, with TRBD2 matching 7 bases. Germline V CDR1 and CDR2: SNHLY, FYNNEI. Trimming cost V 6 bases and J 3 bases; bases outside gene matches: 10. CDR3 length equals 16 residues. The CDR3 region is CASRADLAVHTGELFF. CDR3 sequence (DNA): TGTGCCAGCAGAGCCGACCTAGCGGTCCACACCGGGGAGCTGTTTTTT. The entire variable domain, with the rest obtained from reference TRBV2 and TRBJ2-2, is as follows: EPEVTQTPSHQVTQMGQEVILRCVPISNHLYFYWYRQILGQKVEFLVSFYNNEISEKSEIFDDQFSVERPDGSNFTLKIRSTKLEDSAMYFCASRADLAVHTGELFFGEGSRLTVL.